Each of the 28 T cell receptor beta chains below was sequenced from the same sample in a study of beta chain features in type 1 diabetes. Study findings and constraints: Shortening that was moderate but significant affected the TCRB CDR3s of Type 1 diabetes patients in all four CD4+ subsets.

No cognate antigen is known for these TCRs. All of the isolated RNA was reverse transcribed, so expressed TCRB transcripts were sequenced. Data came from immunoSEQ multiplex PCR; TCRdb stores just in-frame clones and leaves some out. Of 100,000 to 150,000 clones detected, approximately 10% appear once; the ten largest clones hold roughly 0.75%. The sample taken for sequencing was central memory CD4+ T cells from blood. The receptor source for this set is a man younger than 40 with type 1 diabetes.

J is TRBJ2-3 and V is TRBV4-1; maybe TRBD2 (6 bases). The CDR3 loop spans 17 amino acids. V lost 1 base and J 0 bases, leaving 14 bases between the germline ends. Germline-derived CDR1 and CDR2 are MGHRA and YSYEKL. This CDR3 reads CASSQAQNRGSTDTQYF. The CDR3 DNA reads TGCGCCAGCAGCCAAGCTCAGAACCGGGGGAGCACAGATACGCAGTATTTT.

This clone appeared a few times. In DNA, the CDR3 is TGTGCCAGCAGTTCCCCTACAGTTAGGGGAGAAAAACTGTTTTTT. Its protein is CASSSPTVRGEKLFF. The rearrangement joins TRBV28 to TRBJ1-4, with a tentative D call TRBD1 (5 bases). Deletions cut 4 bases from V and 8 bases from J, with 17 bases between. CDR1 and CDR2 (germline): MDHEN, SYDVKM. The CDR3 loop spans 15 amino acids.

This sequence joins TRBV30 and TRBJ2-3; TRBD1 aligns across 8 bases. The germline gives CDR1 GTSNPN, CDR2 SVGIG (reference sequence). With V trimmed by 0 bases and J by 7 bases, 6 bases remained unmatched. The length of the CDR3 is 14 residues. The CDR3 region is CAWSVGTGENTQYF. CDR3 nucleotide sequence: TGTGCCTGGAGTGTGGGGACAGGAGAGAATACGCAGTATTTT.

This clone was counted at least ten times. In DNA form, the CDR3 reads TGTGCCAGCAGCCAAGATGGTAACGAGCAAGAGACCCAGTACTTC. Translated, it gives CASSQDGNEQETQYF. V gene TRBV4-2 combines with J gene TRBJ2-5, with D uncertain. The V end lost 0 bases, the J end lost 2 bases, and 10 bases lay between the germline ends. Germline loops: CDR1 LGHNA, CDR2 YNFKEQ. The CDR3 contains 15 residues.

This clone has more than one count but fewer than ten. The J gene is TRBJ2-3, the V gene TRBV5-6; 14 bases align to TRBD2. In germline, CDR1 is SGHDT, CDR2 YYEEEE. V lost 5 bases, J lost 9 bases, and 8 bases stayed unmatched. The CDR3 sequence is 15 residues long. CDR3 in amino acids: CASRWTSGGPGTQYF. The CDR3 nucleotides are TGTGCCAGCAGATGGACTAGCGGGGGGCCGGGAACGCAGTATTTT.

In its sample, this clone was seen a few times. The V call is TRBV19, the J call TRBJ1-2; D may be TRBD1 (6 bases). V was cut by 6 bases and J by 8 bases, with 16 bases left in between. This CDR3 has 13 residues. Germline V CDR1 and CDR2: LNHDA, SQIVND (reference sequence). The CDR3 region has the DNA TGTGCCAGTAGAGGGGGTCTCGGGGCCGGCTACACCTTC. Translation: CASRGGLGAGYTF.

On this clone itself: One end of the junction does not line up with germline, which may come from a read error. The sample carries other DNA sequences with the same CDR3. This chain uses TRBV30 with TRBJ1-1, with D perhaps matching TRBD1 (5 bases). Looked up from germline, CDR1 is GTSNPN and CDR2 is SVGIG (reference sequence). There are 15 residues in the CDR3. This CDR3 is CAWSAGGAYEGEAFF. The CDR3, as DNA: TGTGCCTGGTCCGCGGGGGGTGCGTATGAGGGTGAAGCCTTCTTT.

This clone was counted only a few times. V and J are TRBV7-2 and TRBJ2-5; D perhaps matches TRBD2 (7 bases). Trimming took 1 base from V and 4 from J, leaving 10 bases between them. CDR3 length equals 14 residues. The germline V gene encodes CDR1 SGHTA and CDR2 FQGNSA. CDR3 nucleotide sequence: TGTGCCAGCAGCTTAGAGGGGGGGACAGAGACCCAGTACTTC. This gives the protein CASSLEGGTETQYF.

This clone was found a few times. The chain recombines TRBV5-4 with TRBJ2-3; D not certain. Germline CDR1 SGHNT, CDR2 YYREEE (reference sequence). The CDR3 runs to 15 residues. V lost 4 bases, J lost 1 base, and 13 bases lay in between. The CDR3 region has the DNA TGTGCCAGCAGCAACAAGAACGCGGGCACAGATACGCAGTATTTT. It is translated as CASSNKNAGTDTQYF. Full variable domain (remainder filled in from reference TRBV5-4 and TRBJ2-3): ETGVTQSPTHLIKTRGQQVTLRCSSQSGHNTVSWYQQALGQGPQFIFQYYREEENGRGNFPPRFSGLQFPNYSSELNVNALELDDSALYLCASSNKNAGTDTQYFGPGTRLTVL.

V gene TRBV5-4 combines with J gene TRBJ2-3, with D possibly being TRBD1 (6 bases). Germline loops: CDR1 SGHNT, CDR2 YYREEE (reference sequence). V dropped 4 bases and J dropped 5 bases, with 17 bases sitting between them. The CDR3 runs to 15 residues. The CDR3 sequence: CASSNPSGAGDTQYF. As DNA, the CDR3 is TGTGCCAGCAGCAACCCATCAGGGGCGGGAGATACGCAGTATTTT.

This clone was seen ten or more times. This sequence joins TRBV7-3 and TRBJ2-1, with 16 bases identical to TRBD2. The CDR3 contains 17 residues. Germline CDR1 reads SGHTA; CDR2 reads FQGTGA. V gave up 2 bases and J gave up 9 bases; unmatched junction bases: 7. DNA of the CDR3: TGTGCCAGCAGCTTAGGGGGACTAGCGGGGGGGATTGGTGAGCAGTTCTTC. Encoded protein: CASSLGGLAGGIGEQFF.

V usage is TRBV10-3 and J usage is TRBJ2-3, with a weak D call TRBD2 (5 bases). Per germline, CDR1 ENHRY and CDR2 SYGVKD. The ends were cut back, 6 bases at V and 0 bases at J, with 10 bases in the middle. The CDR3 covers 14 residues. CDR3 protein: CAIRDFPSTDTQYF. The CDR3 coding sequence is TGTGCCATCAGGGACTTCCCTAGCACAGATACGCAGTATTTT.

This clone was seen a few times. The CDR3 DNA follows: TGCGCCAGCAGCTTGGACAGGGTGAAGGTCTACTTC. It is translated as CASSLDRVKVYF. The J gene is TRBJ2-5, the V gene TRBV5-1, with D possibly TRBD1 on 6 matching bases. This CDR3 has 12 residues. CDR1 is SGHRS and CDR2 is YFSETQ in the germline V gene. Trimming left V 0 bases short and J 14 bases short, with 14 bases between.

This clone was counted a few times. The chain uses TRBV2 and TRBJ2-5; tentative D call: TRBD1 (6 bases). V shed 2 bases and J shed 5 bases, with 12 bases lying between them. This CDR3 spans 14 amino acids. Germline values: CDR1 SNHLY, CDR2 FYNNEI. CDR3 sequence: CASSELRGHETQYF. The CDR3, as DNA: TGTGCCAGCAGTGAACTCAGGGGACACGAGACCCAGTACTTC.

The J gene is TRBJ2-5, the V gene TRBV7-3; 13 positions agree with TRBD2. CDR1 and CDR2 from the germline V gene are SGHTA and FQGTGA. This CDR3 spans 16 amino acids. V was clipped by 5 bases and J by 5 bases; unmatched bases: 8. CDR3 region: CASSPSLAGGRETQYF. The CDR3 coding sequence is TGTGCCAGCAGCCCCTCACTAGCGGGGGGGAGGGAGACCCAGTACTTC.

The rearrangement links TRBV4-3 to TRBJ2-5, with unresolved D. CDR1 is LGHNA and CDR2 is YSLEER in the germline V gene. Trimming took 0 bases from V and 5 from J, leaving 10 bases between them. This CDR3 region has 14 residues. The DNA of the CDR3 is TGCGCCAGCAGCCAAGATCGAGATTTGGAGACCCAGTACTTC. Translated, it gives CASSQDRDLETQYF.

The rearrangement joins TRBV9 to TRBJ1-4; 7 positions match TRBD1. Trimming took 2 bases from V and 5 from J; bases not matched to a gene: 6. The CDR3 loop spans 15 amino acids. Germline CDR1 SGDLS, CDR2 YYNGEE. The CDR3 sequence is CASSVEGAQNEKLFF. The CDR3 DNA reads as TGTGCCAGCAGCGTTGAGGGGGCCCAGAATGAAAAACTGTTTTTT.

This clone has just a few counts. The chain recombines TRBV7-2 with TRBJ1-5; weak D call: TRBD1 (5 bases). Per germline, CDR1 SGHTA and CDR2 FQGNSA. The CDR3 totals 17 residues. The V end was cut by 1 base, the J end by 0 bases, with 13 bases between. The chain's CDR3 is CASSLDSTAYSNQPQHF. DNA for the CDR3: TGTGCCAGCAGCTTAGATTCGACAGCTTATAGCAATCAGCCCCAGCATTTT.

This clone has more than one count but fewer than ten. J is TRBJ2-3 and V is TRBV5-1; 8 nucleotides agree with TRBD2. CDR1 is SGHRS, CDR2 YFSETQ, per germline. The CDR3 runs to 16 residues. V dropped 3 bases and J dropped 1; count of bases not matched to a gene: 7. CDR3 sequence reads: CASSSGTRVGTDTQYF. CDR3 DNA sequence: TGCGCCAGCAGCTCCGGGACTAGGGTAGGCACAGATACGCAGTATTTT. The variable domain in full, completed from reference TRBV5-1 and TRBJ2-3, reads KAGVTQTPRYLIKTRGQQVTLSCSPISGHRSVSWYQQTPGQGLQFLFEYFSETQRNKGNFPGRFSGRQFSNSRSEMNVSTLELGDSALYLCASSSGTRVGTDTQYFGPGTRLTVL.

This clone was recorded many times. This chain joins TRBV29-1 and TRBJ2-3; 7 bases line up with TRBD1. The V gene end was trimmed by 5 bases and the J gene end by 6 bases; junction bases not matched to a gene: 8. Per the germline V gene, CDR1 is SQVTM and CDR2 is ANQGSEA. CDR3 length equals 13 residues. The CDR3 coding sequence is TGCAGCGTTAGGGGGCTGCCTTTGGATACGCAGTATTTT. It is translated as CSVRGLPLDTQYF.

The sample holds a few counts of this clone. The chain uses TRBV29-1 and TRBJ2-3; 8 bases are shared with TRBD2. Germline V gives CDR1 SQVTM, CDR2 ANQGSEA. The CDR3 totals 13 residues. The CDR3 DNA reads TGCGGAGCGGGGGCACCGCGGGGAGATACGCAGTATTTT. Its protein product is CGAGAPRGDTQYF.

This clone was seen many times. V gene TRBV4-1 combines with J gene TRBJ2-4; 7 bases line up with TRBD1. CDR3 length equals 15 residues. V shed 3 bases and J 11 bases; nucleotides not matched to a gene: 13. CDR1 is MGHRA and CDR2 is YSYEKL in the germline V gene. CDR3 amino acids: CASSQLSGTDGFQYF. CDR3 bases: TGCGCCAGCAGCCAGCTATCCGGGACAGATGGCTTTCAGTACTTC.

There are a few counts of this clone. The CDR3 loop is CASSLGGGRHTEAFF. The CDR3 DNA follows: TGTGCCAGCAGCTTAGGGGGGGGTCGTCACACTGAAGCTTTCTTT. V gene TRBV11-2 combines with J gene TRBJ1-1; D possibly corresponds to TRBD1 (5 bases). The CDR3 covers 15 residues. CDR1 is SGHAT and CDR2 is FQNNGV in the germline V gene. The V gene lost 1 base and the J gene lost 3 bases, with 12 bases spanning the gap. Complete variable domain (other parts from reference TRBV11-2 and TRBJ1-1): EAGVAQSPRYKIIEKRQSVAFWCNPISGHATLYWYQQILGQGPKLLIQFQNNGVVDDSQLPKDRFSAERLKGVDSTLKIQPAKLEDSAVYLCASSLGGGRHTEAFFGQGTRLTVV.

This clone was picked up a small number of times. The CDR3 loop reads CASSPGPGTGGNQPQHF. The CDR3 DNA reads as TGTGCCAGCAGCCCAGGCCCCGGGACAGGGGGCAATCAGCCCCAGCATTTT. The chain recombines TRBV7-3 with TRBJ1-5; TRBD1 matches at 10 bases. V trimming: 5 bases; J trimming: 2 bases; junction bases outside the gene matches: 9. The germline CDR1 and CDR2 sequences are SGHTA and FQGTGA. There are 17 residues in the CDR3.

This clone was detected a few times. The chain is built from TRBV30 and TRBJ2-5, with D hard to call. The DNA end is a closer match to TRBJ2-7, so the J assignment may be wrong. The CDR3 sequence is 12 residues long. Germline V gives CDR1 GTSNPN, CDR2 SVGIG (reference sequence). The DNA of the CDR3 is TGTGCCTGGAGCAAATCTCCCTACGAGCAGTACTTC. Amino acids: CAWSKSPYEQYF.

This clone was seen a few times. The chain links TRBV2 to TRBJ2-1, with D possibly TRBD2 on 6 matching bases. The CDR3 spans 13 residues. Germline V gene sequence: CDR1 SNHLY, CDR2 FYNNEI. The V end was cut by 2 bases, the J end by 7 bases, with 9 bases between. The CDR3 loop reads CASSERSGNEQFF. For the CDR3, the DNA is TGTGCCAGCAGTGAAAGGAGCGGGAATGAGCAGTTCTTC. Supplemented by reference TRBV2 and TRBJ2-1, the full variable domain reads EPEVTQTPSHQVTQMGQEVILRCVPISNHLYFYWYRQILGQKVEFLVSFYNNEISEKSEIFDDQFSVERPDGSNFTLKIRSTKLEDSAMYFCASSERSGNEQFFGPGTRLTVL.

This clone occurred a few times. V gene TRBV9 combines with J gene TRBJ2-3; TRBD2 aligns across 9 bases. The length of the CDR3 is 15 residues. After removal of 4 bases from V and 6 bases from J, the junction contained 9 bases not matched to a gene. Germline CDR1 is SGDLS and CDR2 is YYNGEE. The CDR3 nucleotides are TGTGCCAGCAGCTTGAGCGGGGGGCTCGGGGATACGCAGTATTTT. This gives the protein CASSLSGGLGDTQYF.

This sequence joins TRBV5-4 and TRBJ2-1; 8 nucleotides align to TRBD1. The CDR3 loop spans 15 amino acids. V lost 4 bases, J lost 6 bases, and 9 bases stayed unmatched. CDR1 is SGHNT and CDR2 is YYREEE in the germline V gene (reference sequence). CDR3 sequence (DNA): TGTGCCAGCAGCGGGGGACAGGATTTTTTCAATGAGCAGTTCTTC. Translating it yields CASSGGQDFFNEQFF.